The rows below give T cell receptor beta chains drawn from one sample of a study of blood T cell repertoires in COVID-19. Generated by immunoSEQ multiplex PCR, the TCRdb table keeps only in-frame clones and is missing some. The sample has under 300,000 clones, just over 90% seen once. The sample comprised PBMCs or T cells enriched from blood (not recorded which). These receptors were collected from a woman in her thirties or forties with acute COVID-19. Both conserved end residues are part of each CDR3. The order of the fields is D gene, V gene, J gene, CDR3 length, clone size, CDR3 DNA, CDR3 protein. The D gene is left open where the match is weak. Clone size appears in some rows only: once, few, many, or a class for an expanded clone.

-	TRBV7-8	TRBJ2-7	16	-	TGTGCCAGCAGCTTCGGTTTAGATCGAACGGCCTACGAGCAGTACTTC	CASSFGLDRTAYEQYF
-	TRBV2	TRBJ1-4	17	-	TGTGCCAGCAGTGAAGCGCCCCTGGGGGCTGAAGATGAAAAACTGTTTTTT	CASSEAPLGAEDEKLFF
TRBD2	TRBV7-6	TRBJ2-1	15	-	TGTGCCAGCAGCTTAGAAGCGGGACTAGCGGATGAGCAGTTCTTC	CASSLEAGLADEQFF
TRBD1	TRBV2	TRBJ1-2	15	-	TGTGCCAGCAGTGACAGGGGGCCTGCCTATGGGGGCTACACCTTC	CASSDRGPAYGGYTF
-	TRBV5-1	TRBJ2-3	14	-	TGCGCCAGCAGGTACACCGGGGGCACAGATACGCAGTATTTT	CASRYTGGTDTQYF
-	TRBV29-1	TRBJ2-1	16	once	TGCAGCGTTGAGGGAGACGGCCCGAGATCCTACAATGAGCAGTTCTTC	CSVEGDGPRSYNEQFF
TRBD2	TRBV3-1/TRBV3-2	TRBJ2-7	15	-	TGTGCCAGCAGCTCGACTAGCGGGCGACCATACGAGCAGTACTTC	CASSSTSGRPYEQYF
-	TRBV7-3	TRBJ1-6	12	-	TGTGCCAGCAGCCTCTCCCCCGGGCCCCTCCACTTT	CASSLSPGPLHF
-	TRBV6-5	TRBJ2-7	12	-	TGTGCCAGCAGCACCAGGGCATACGAGCAGTACTTC	CASSTRAYEQYF
-	TRBV28	TRBJ1-1	11	few	TGTGCCACCGGGGGGGAGACTGAAGCTTTCTTT	CATGGETEAFF
TRBD2	TRBV4-1	TRBJ2-2	18	-	TGCGCCAGCAGCCAAGGAGCCTGGCGGGGGGGTAACACCGGGGAGCTGTTTTTT	CASSQGAWRGGNTGELFF
-	TRBV7-7	TRBJ2-1	15	-	TGTGCTAGCAGCCCTAGTGACTTTCCTTACAATGAGCAGTTCTTC	CASSPSDFPYNEQFF
TRBD1	TRBV29-1	TRBJ2-7	11	-	TGCAGCGTTCTGACAGGGCGAGAGCAGTACTTC	CSVLTGREQYF
TRBD1	TRBV7-2	TRBJ2-1	16	-	TGTGCCAGCCAAAGCGGTTCCTACAGGGGGTACAATGAGCAGTTCTTC	CASQSGSYRGYNEQFF
-	TRBV7-9	TRBJ2-5	14	-	TGTGCCAGCAGCTTCCTGACAGAAAAAGAGACCCAGTACTTC	CASSFLTEKETQYF
-	TRBV9	TRBJ1-2	14	-	TGTGCCAGCAGCTCTCTTACAGCTAACTATGGCTACACCTTC	CASSSLTANYGYTF
-	TRBV5-1	TRBJ2-3	15	-	TGCGCCAGCAGCTTGGGGGGCCCCCGCACAGATACGCAGTATTTT	CASSLGGPRTDTQYF
-	TRBV5-4	TRBJ2-2	14	-	TGTGCCAGCAGCCAGGACTCTCTTACCGGGGAGCTGTTTTTT	CASSQDSLTGELFF
TRBD1	TRBV10-3	TRBJ1-5	14	-	TGTGCCATCAGACCCGGGACAGGCAATCAGCCCCAGCATTTT	CAIRPGTGNQPQHF
-	TRBV7-2	TRBJ2-7	16	-	TGTGCCAGCAGCTTAATGGCTACAGGGGGGGGTTACGAGCAGTACTTC	CASSLMATGGGYEQYF
TRBD1	TRBV5-1	TRBJ2-6	19	once	TGCGCCAGCAGCTGGAGCACCGGGACAGGGTCGCGGGGGGCCAACGTCCTGACTTTC	CASSWSTGTGSRGANVLTF
-	TRBV28	TRBJ2-7	16	many	TGTGCCAGCAGTAAACCGGGACTTGACAGCTCCTACGAGCAGTACTTC	CASSKPGLDSSYEQYF
TRBD2	TRBV5-1	TRBJ2-5	14	-	TGCGCCAGCAGCGAGGGACTAGCGGGAGAGACCCAGTACTTC	CASSEGLAGETQYF
-	TRBV7-6	TRBJ2-2	16	-	TGTGCCAGCAGCTTAGTAGGGGGAGTGATCACCGGGGAGCTGTTTTTT	CASSLVGGVITGELFF
-	TRBV5-1	TRBJ1-6	13	-	TGCGCCAGCAGCGAACAGGAGAATTCACCCCTCCACTTT	CASSEQENSPLHF
TRBD2	TRBV13	TRBJ2-7	14	-	TGTGCCAGCAGCACGAGCGGGAACTCCTACGAGCAGTACTTC	CASSTSGNSYEQYF
TRBD1	TRBV10-3	TRBJ1-2	14	-	TGTGCCATCAGCAGACAGGGTATCAACTATGGCTACACCTTC	CAISRQGINYGYTF
TRBD1	TRBV7-6	TRBJ1-3	15	-	TGTGCCAGCAGCCTCGGACAGGGCATAGGAAACACCATATATTTT	CASSLGQGIGNTIYF
TRBD2	TRBV7-9	TRBJ2-5	15	-	TGTGCCAGCAGCTTAGCAGGGCGGGAGTGGGAGACCCAGTACTTC	CASSLAGREWETQYF
-	TRBV5-8	TRBJ1-2	13	-	TGTGCCAGCAGGCCTCTACTAATCTATGGCTACACCTTC	CASRPLLIYGYTF
-	TRBV19	TRBJ1-1	15	-	TGTGCCAGTAGTATAATATTAGGGGGTCTTTCTGAAGCTTTCTTT	CASSIILGGLSEAFF
-	TRBV10-3	TRBJ2-5	14	-	TGTGCCATCAGTGATAGCAGCAACCAAGAGACCCAGTACTTC	CAISDSSNQETQYF
TRBD1	TRBV15	TRBJ1-5	18	once	TGTGCCACCAGCAGAGACGGACAGGGAATTATAGGCAATCAGCCCCAGCATTTT	CATSRDGQGIIGNQPQHF
TRBD2	TRBV20-1	TRBJ2-1	16	-	TGCAGTGCTAGTGGCGGGGGAACCAGCTCCTACAATGAGCAGTTCTTC	CSASGGGTSSYNEQFF
-	TRBV5-4	TRBJ1-4	14	-	TGTGCCAGCAGTCGGGGCGGGGATAATGAAAAACTGTTTTTT	CASSRGGDNEKLFF
TRBD2	TRBV28	TRBJ2-1	18	-	TGTGCCAGCACCCCGGGACTAGCGGGGTTGAGGTCCTACAATGAGCAGTTCTTC	CASTPGLAGLRSYNEQFF
TRBD1	TRBV6-5	TRBJ1-1	13	-	TGTGCCAGCAGGGGGACAGGGTCCACTGAAGCTTTCTTT	CASRGTGSTEAFF
TRBD1	TRBV7-9	TRBJ2-2	18	-	TGTGCCAGCAGCTTAGGGGAGCCCGGGACAGGGAACACCGGGGAGCTGTTTTTT	CASSLGEPGTGNTGELFF
-	TRBV20-1	TRBJ2-7	11	-	TGCAGTGCTGACCCAGGGGAAAGGCAGTACTTC	CSADPGERQYF
-	TRBV5-8	TRBJ2-3	15	-	TGTGCCAGCAGCTTGGCACAGGTTGGCTCAGATACGCAGTATTTT	CASSLAQVGSDTQYF
-	TRBV10-3	TRBJ1-1	12	-	TGTGCCATCCTCGAGGAGGGGCAGAAAGCTTTCTTT	CAILEEGQKAFF
-	TRBV7-9	TRBJ2-1	14	-	TGTGCCAGCAGTAGGACGGGGAGCAACAATGAGCAGTTCTTC	CASSRTGSNNEQFF
TRBD2	TRBV11-3	TRBJ2-1	15	few	TGTGCCAGCAGCCTAGCGGGAGGATCCTACAATGAGCAGTTCTTC	CASSLAGGSYNEQFF
-	TRBV11-2	TRBJ2-6	15	-	TGTGCCAGCAGCTTATTCCGGGGTATGGCCAACGTCCTGACTTTC	CASSLFRGMANVLTF
-	TRBV7-8	TRBJ2-1	14	-	TGTGCCAGCAGCTTAGCAGGGACACACAATGAGCAGTTCTTC	CASSLAGTHNEQFF
TRBD1	TRBV7-8	TRBJ1-1	17	-	TGTGCCAGCAGCTTAGAACGAGGGCCAAGGGGGCTCACTGAAGCTTTCTTT	CASSLERGPRGLTEAFF
TRBD2	TRBV11-3	TRBJ2-3	19	-	TGTGCCAGCAGCTTAGAGCCGGGACTAGCGGGTACTAGCACAGATACGCAGTATTTT	CASSLEPGLAGTSTDTQYF
TRBD2	TRBV4-2	TRBJ2-7	15	-	TGTGCCAGCAGCCAAGATCCAGCGGGGGATTACGAGCAGTACTTC	CASSQDPAGDYEQYF
-	TRBV18	TRBJ1-3	16	-	TGTGCCAGCTCACCTAGTATGGAGATCTCTGGAAACACCATATATTTT	CASSPSMEISGNTIYF
TRBD1	TRBV3-1/TRBV3-2	TRBJ1-1	14	-	TGTGCCAGCAGCCGCGGACAGGGGAACACTGAAGCTTTCTTT	CASSRGQGNTEAFF
TRBD1	TRBV7-2	TRBJ1-6	16	-	TGTGCCAGCAGCTTACGGTGGGACAGGGTTAATTCACCCCTCCACTTT	CASSLRWDRVNSPLHF